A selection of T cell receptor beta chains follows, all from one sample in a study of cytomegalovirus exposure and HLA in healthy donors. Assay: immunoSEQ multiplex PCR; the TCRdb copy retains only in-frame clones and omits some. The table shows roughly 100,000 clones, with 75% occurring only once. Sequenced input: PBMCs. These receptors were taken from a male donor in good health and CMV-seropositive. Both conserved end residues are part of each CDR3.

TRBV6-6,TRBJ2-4,CASSYSTGLAKNIQYF
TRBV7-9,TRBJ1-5,CASSLSPGNQPQHF
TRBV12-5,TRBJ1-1,CASGFVPGQGAEDEAFF
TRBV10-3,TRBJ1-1,CAISEPTGNTEAFF
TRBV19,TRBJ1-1,CASIWQGAGNTEAFF
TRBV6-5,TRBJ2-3,CASSVVSRPDTQYF
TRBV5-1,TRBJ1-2,CASSLEDRRGNYGYTF
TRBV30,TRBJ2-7,CAWSRVDEQYF
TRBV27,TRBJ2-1,CASSFLFRDRWDNEQFF
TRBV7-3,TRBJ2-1,CASSSQGGTYNEQFF
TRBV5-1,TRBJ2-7,CASSLEPGTGGFTYEQYF
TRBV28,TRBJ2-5,CASSLYIQETQYF
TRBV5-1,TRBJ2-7,CASSLADRAEQYF
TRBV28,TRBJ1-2,CASRLTPGARTYTF
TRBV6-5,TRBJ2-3,CASRGTRDFTDTQYF
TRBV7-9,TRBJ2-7,CASSSFSGSYEQYF